The 9 T cell receptor beta chains below were found in one sample sequenced in a study of T-cell memory formation after mild COVID-19. TCRdb itself ran the 5' RACE reads through MiXCR, one entry per CDR3 protein. Of about 13,000 distinct CDR3 sequences in the sample, around 13% were seen once. The specimen was PBMCs or a T cell subset sorted from them (not recorded which). These receptors were taken from an adult woman who had mild COVID-19 (a few samples of this study predate the infection). Cell type and time point are not known.

This sequence joins TRBV6-5 and TRBJ2-7; D assignment may be TRBD1 or TRBD2 (7 bases each). The germline V gene encodes CDR1 MNHEY and CDR2 SVGAGI. The CDR3 runs 13 residues. V shed 6 bases and J shed 6 bases, with 15 bases lying between them. The CDR3 sequence is CASRPQGRGEQYF. CDR3 coding DNA: TGTGCCAGCAGACCACAGGGGAGGGGCGAGCAGTACTTC.

The genes are TRBV4-1 and TRBJ2-5; tentatively, D is TRBD2 (5 bases). Germline-derived CDR1 and CDR2 are MGHRA and YSYEKL. The CDR3 runs 14 residues. Trimming pared 4 bases from V and 5 bases from J, leaving 14 bases between. CDR3 sequence: CASSPPDSGETQYF. The CDR3 DNA is TGCGCCAGCAGCCCCCCGGACTCGGGCGAGACCCAGTACTTC.

This clonotype showed up many times. The chain couples TRBV5-1 to TRBJ2-2; the match to TRBD1 covers 7 bases. The CDR3 spans 17 residues. V dropped 4 bases and J dropped 5; count of bases not matched to a gene: 14. Germline V CDR1 and CDR2: SGHRS, YFSETQ. CDR3 coding DNA: TGCGCCAGCAGCCCGTGGGACAGCCTAACCCAGACCGGGGAGCTGTTTTTT. It specifies CASSPWDSLTQTGELFF.

In its sample, this clonotype was seen many times. The chain links TRBV4-1 to TRBJ1-6; D not certain. V was pared by 1 base and J by 10 bases, with 8 bases between. This CDR3 spans 13 amino acids. Germline V gene data show CDR1 as MGHRA and CDR2 as YSYEKL. The CDR3 region is CASSQAGRSPLHF. CDR3 in DNA: TGCGCCAGCAGCCAAGCGGGGAGGTCACCCCTCCACTTT.

This clonotype was detected many times. The CDR3 sequence is CASSSGLVRTEAFF. CDR3 bases: TGTGCCAGCAGCTCCGGGTTGGTAAGGACTGAAGCTTTCTTT. This rearrangement joins TRBV7-9 to TRBJ1-1; no definite D call. Germline CDR1 SEHNR, CDR2 FQNEAQ (reference sequence). The CDR3 totals 14 residues. V lost 4 bases and J lost 5, with 14 bases in between.

The chain employs TRBV24-1 and TRBJ2-1, with 11 bases that match TRBD2. V trimming: 2 bases; J trimming: 4 bases; junction bases outside the gene matches: 3. Per germline, CDR1 KGHDR and CDR2 SFDVKD. This CDR3 is built from 16 residues. The CDR3 bases are TGTGCCACCAGTGATTCCCTAGCGGGGGGTTACAATGAGCAGTTCTTC. It specifies CATSDSLAGGYNEQFF.

The chain links TRBV19 to TRBJ2-3; 9 bases match TRBD2. The ends lost 3 bases at V and 4 bases at J; junction bases unmatched: 8. The length of the CDR3 is 16 residues. Germline V gives CDR1 LNHDA, CDR2 SQIVND (reference sequence). The CDR3 is CASSILAGGTPDTQYF. As DNA, the CDR3 is TGTGCCAGTAGTATTCTGGCGGGAGGGACTCCAGATACGCAGTATTTT. The variable domain in full, with the rest retrieved from reference TRBV19 and TRBJ2-3, is DGGITQSPKYLFRKEGQNVTLSCEQNLNHDAMYWYRQDPGQGLRLIYYSQIVNDFQKGDIAEGYSVSREKKESFPLTVTSAQKNPTAFYLCASSILAGGTPDTQYFGPGTRLTVL.

The sample holds many counts of this clonotype. The chain joins TRBV10-2 to TRBJ2-7; D possibly matches TRBD1 or TRBD2 (5 bases each). V shed 0 bases and J shed 7 bases, with 10 bases lying between them. CDR1 is WSHSY and CDR2 is SAAADI in the germline V gene. This CDR3 comprises 13 residues. The CDR3 here is CASSESTGREQYF. CDR3 DNA: TGCGCCAGCAGTGAGTCGACGGGGCGGGAGCAGTACTTC.

This clonotype was recorded many times. The chain recombines TRBV6-2 or TRBV6-3 with TRBJ1-2; 11 bases align to TRBD1. Germline V gene sequence: CDR1 MNHEY, CDR2 SVGEGT. This CDR3 is 15 amino acids long. Trimming cost V 5 bases and J 4 bases; bases outside gene matches: 6. The CDR3 spells CASSPWTGGIYGYTF. The DNA for the CDR3 is TGTGCCAGCAGTCCGTGGACAGGGGGCATCTATGGCTACACCTTC.